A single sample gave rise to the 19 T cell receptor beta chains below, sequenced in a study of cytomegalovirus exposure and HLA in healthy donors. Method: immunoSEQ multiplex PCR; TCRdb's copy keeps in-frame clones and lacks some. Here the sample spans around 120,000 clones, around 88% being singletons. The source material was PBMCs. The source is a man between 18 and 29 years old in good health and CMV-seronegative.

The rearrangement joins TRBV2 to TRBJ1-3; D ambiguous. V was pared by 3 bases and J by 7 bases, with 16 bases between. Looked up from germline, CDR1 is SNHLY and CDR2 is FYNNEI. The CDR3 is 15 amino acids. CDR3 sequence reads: CASSEARTGGNTIYF. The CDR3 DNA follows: TGTGCCAGCAGTGAGGCGAGGACTGGAGGTAACACCATATATTTT.

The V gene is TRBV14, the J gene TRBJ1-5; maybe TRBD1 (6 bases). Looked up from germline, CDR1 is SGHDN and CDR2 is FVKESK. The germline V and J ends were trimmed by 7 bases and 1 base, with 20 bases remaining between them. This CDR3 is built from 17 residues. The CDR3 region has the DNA TGTGCCAGCACCACAACCCCCAGGGGAGAAAGCAATCAGCCCCAGCATTTT. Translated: CASTTTPRGESNQPQHF.

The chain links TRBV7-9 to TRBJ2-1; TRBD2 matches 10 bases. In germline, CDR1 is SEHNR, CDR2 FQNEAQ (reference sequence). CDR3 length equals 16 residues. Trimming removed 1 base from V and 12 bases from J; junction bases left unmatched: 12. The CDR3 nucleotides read TGTGCCAGCAGCTTAGGGGTGGGGACTAGCGCAAGTGGGCAGTTCTTC. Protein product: CASSLGVGTSASGQFF.

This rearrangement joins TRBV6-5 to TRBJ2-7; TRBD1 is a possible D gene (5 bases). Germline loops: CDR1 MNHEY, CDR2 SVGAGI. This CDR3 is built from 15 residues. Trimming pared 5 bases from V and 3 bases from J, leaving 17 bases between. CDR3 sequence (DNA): TGTGCCAGCAGTCAGGGTCGCGAGATCGTCTACGAGCAGTACTTC. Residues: CASSQGREIVYEQYF.

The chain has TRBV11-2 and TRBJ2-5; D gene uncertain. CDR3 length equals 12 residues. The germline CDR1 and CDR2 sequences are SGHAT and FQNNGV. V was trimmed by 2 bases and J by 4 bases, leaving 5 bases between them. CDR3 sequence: CASSLTRETQYF. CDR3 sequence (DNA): TGTGCCAGCAGCTTAACAAGAGAGACCCAGTACTTC.

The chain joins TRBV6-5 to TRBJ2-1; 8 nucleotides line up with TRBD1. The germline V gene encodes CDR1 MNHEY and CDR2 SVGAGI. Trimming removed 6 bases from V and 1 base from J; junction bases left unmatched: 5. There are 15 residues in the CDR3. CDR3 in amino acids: CASRTTGDSYNEQFF. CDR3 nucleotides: TGTGCCAGCAGGACGACAGGGGATTCCTACAATGAGCAGTTCTTC.

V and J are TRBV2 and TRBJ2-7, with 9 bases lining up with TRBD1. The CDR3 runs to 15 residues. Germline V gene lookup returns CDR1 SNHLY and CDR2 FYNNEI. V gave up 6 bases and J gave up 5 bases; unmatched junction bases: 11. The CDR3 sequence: CASSPLGTGSDEQYF. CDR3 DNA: TGTGCCAGCAGCCCTCTCGGGACAGGGAGCGACGAGCAGTACTTC.

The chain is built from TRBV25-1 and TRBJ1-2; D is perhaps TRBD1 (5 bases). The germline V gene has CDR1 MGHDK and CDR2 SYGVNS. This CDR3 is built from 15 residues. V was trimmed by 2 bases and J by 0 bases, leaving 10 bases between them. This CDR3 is CASSEKGAANYGYTF. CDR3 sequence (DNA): TGTGCCAGCAGTGAAAAAGGGGCGGCTAACTATGGCTACACCTTC.

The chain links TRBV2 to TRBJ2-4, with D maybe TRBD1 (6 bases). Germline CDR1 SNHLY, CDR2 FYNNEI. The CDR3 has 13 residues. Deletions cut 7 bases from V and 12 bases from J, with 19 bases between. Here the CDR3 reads CASIPKGTTYQYF. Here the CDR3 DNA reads TGTGCCAGCATCCCGAAAGGGACAACATATCAGTACTTC.

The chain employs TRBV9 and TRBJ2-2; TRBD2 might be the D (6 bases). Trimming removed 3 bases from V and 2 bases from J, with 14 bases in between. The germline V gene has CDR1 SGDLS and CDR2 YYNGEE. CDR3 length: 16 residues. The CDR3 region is CASSGTTGANTGELFF. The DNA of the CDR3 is TGTGCCAGCAGCGGGACTACCGGGGCTAACACCGGGGAGCTGTTTTTT. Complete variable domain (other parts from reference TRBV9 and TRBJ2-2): DSGVTQTPKHLITATGQRVTLRCSPRSGDLSVYWYQQSLDQGLQFLIQYYNGEERAKGNILERFSAQQFPDLHSELNLSSLELGDSALYFCASSGTTGANTGELFFGEGSRLTVL.

The CDR3 bases are TGTGCCAGCAGTACCGGGACATTAAACATTCAGTACTTC. Its translation: CASSTGTLNIQYF. The chain couples TRBV27 to TRBJ2-4, with D possibly being TRBD1 (6 bases). Trimming took off 5 bases at V and 6 bases at J, with 11 bases between the two ends. Per germline, CDR1 MNHEY and CDR2 SMNVEV (reference sequence). CDR3 length equals 13 residues.

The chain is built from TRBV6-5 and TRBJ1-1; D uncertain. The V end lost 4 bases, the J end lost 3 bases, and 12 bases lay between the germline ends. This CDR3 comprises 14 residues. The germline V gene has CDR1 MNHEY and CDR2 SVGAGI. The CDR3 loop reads CASSSSRGYTEAFF. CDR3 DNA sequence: TGTGCCAGCAGTTCGTCCAGAGGGTACACTGAAGCTTTCTTT.

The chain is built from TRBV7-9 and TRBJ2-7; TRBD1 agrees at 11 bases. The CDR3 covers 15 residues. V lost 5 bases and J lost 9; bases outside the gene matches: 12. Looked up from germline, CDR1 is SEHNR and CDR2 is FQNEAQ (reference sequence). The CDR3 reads CASSAGQGVREGQYF. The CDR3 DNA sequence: TGTGCCAGCAGCGCGGGACAGGGGGTAAGGGAGGGGCAGTACTTC.

CDR3 coding DNA: TGCGCCAGCAGATTACAGGGGCCTTCGAACACCGGGGAGCTGTTTTTT. This gives the protein CASRLQGPSNTGELFF. V and J are TRBV5-1 and TRBJ2-2; TRBD1 agrees at 7 bases. This CDR3 comprises 16 residues. Germline CDR1 is SGHRS and CDR2 is YFSETQ. V dropped 5 bases and J dropped 0; count of bases not matched to a gene: 7.

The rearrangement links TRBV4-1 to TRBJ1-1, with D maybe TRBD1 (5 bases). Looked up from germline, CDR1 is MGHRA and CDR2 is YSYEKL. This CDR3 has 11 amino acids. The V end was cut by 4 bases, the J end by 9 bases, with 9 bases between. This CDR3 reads CASSPGVKAFF. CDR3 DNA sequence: TGCGCCAGCAGCCCGGGGGTGAAAGCTTTCTTT.

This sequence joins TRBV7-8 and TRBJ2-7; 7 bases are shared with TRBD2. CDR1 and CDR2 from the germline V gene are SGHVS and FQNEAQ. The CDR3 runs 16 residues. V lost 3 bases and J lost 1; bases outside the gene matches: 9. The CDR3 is CASSFRTGGLSYEQYF. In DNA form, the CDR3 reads TGTGCCAGCAGCTTCAGAACGGGGGGACTTTCCTACGAGCAGTACTTC.

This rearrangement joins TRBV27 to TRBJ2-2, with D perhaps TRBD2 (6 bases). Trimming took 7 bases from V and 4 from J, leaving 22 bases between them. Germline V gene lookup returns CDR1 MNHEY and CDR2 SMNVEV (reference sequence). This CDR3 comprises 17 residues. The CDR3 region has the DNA TGTGCCAGCACCCAACCCCTGGTGGGGGGAATCACCGGGGAGCTGTTTTTT. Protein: CASTQPLVGGITGELFF.

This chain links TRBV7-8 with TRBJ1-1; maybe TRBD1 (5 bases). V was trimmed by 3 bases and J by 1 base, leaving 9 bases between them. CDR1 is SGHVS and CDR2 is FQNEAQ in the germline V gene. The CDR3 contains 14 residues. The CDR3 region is CASSFRVRNTEAFF. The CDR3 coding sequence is TGTGCCAGCAGCTTCAGGGTCCGGAACACTGAAGCTTTCTTT.

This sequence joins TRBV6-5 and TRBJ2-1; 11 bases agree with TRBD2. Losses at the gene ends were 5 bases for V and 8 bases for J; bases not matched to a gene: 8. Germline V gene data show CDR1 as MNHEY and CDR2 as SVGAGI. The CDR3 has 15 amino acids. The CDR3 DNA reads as TGTGCCAGCAGTATGTCTAGCGGGGGGATCGATGAGCAGTTCTTC. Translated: CASSMSSGGIDEQFF.